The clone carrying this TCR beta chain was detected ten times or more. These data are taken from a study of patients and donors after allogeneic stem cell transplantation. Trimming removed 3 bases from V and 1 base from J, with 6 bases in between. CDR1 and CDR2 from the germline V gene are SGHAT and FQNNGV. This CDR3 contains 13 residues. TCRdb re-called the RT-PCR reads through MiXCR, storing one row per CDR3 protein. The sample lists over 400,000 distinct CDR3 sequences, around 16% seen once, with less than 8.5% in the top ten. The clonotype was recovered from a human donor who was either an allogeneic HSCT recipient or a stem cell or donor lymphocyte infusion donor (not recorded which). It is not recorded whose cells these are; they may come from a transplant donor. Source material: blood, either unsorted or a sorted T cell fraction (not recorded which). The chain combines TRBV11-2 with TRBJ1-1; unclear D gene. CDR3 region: CASSFLKNTEAFF. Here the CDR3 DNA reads TGTGCCAGCAGCTTTCTGAAGAACACTGAAGCTTTCTTT.